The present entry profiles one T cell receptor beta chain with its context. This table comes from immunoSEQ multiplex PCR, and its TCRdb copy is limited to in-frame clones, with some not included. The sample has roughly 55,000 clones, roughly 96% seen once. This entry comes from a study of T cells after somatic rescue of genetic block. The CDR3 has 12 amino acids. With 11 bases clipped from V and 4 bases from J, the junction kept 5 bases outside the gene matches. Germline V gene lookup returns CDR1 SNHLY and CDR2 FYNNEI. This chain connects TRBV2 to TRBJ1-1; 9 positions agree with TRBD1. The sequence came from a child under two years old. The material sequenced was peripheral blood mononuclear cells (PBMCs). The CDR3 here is CALHRGPTEAFF. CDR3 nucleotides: TGTGCCTTACACAGGGGGCCCACTGAAGCTTTCTTT.